The entry below describes one TCR beta chain. Its cognate antigen is unknown. A much larger clone lies one base from this, so it may be a read error. The sample belongs to a study of a mutant IDH1 vaccine in newly diagnosed glioma. Study details: The study gave patients eight vaccinations in weeks 1, 3, 5, 7, 11, 15, 19, 23.

Findings of the study overall: Pseudoprogression apparently tracked independently of changes in top peripheral T cell clonotypes.

The method was immunoSEQ multiplex PCR; TCRdb's version includes in-frame clones alone and lacks a portion of them. Found here are 40,000 to 50,000 clones, approximately 72% of them singletons; the top ten hold about 5%. Noted time point: week 23, last vaccination. In every dose of vaccine, 300 ug of mutant IDH1 20-mer peptide was given alongside topical imiquimod. The sequences come from PBMCs, collected from a glioma patient whose treatment included an IDH1 peptide vaccine. This clonotype was sampled from a man in his fifties or sixties with glioma.

CDR3 bases: TGTGCCAGCAGCCCGGGACAGATGAACACTGAAGCTTTCTTT. Its translation: CASSPGQMNTEAFF. This rearrangement joins TRBV5-4 to TRBJ1-1; 7 bases fit TRBD1. From germline, CDR1 is SGHNT and CDR2 YYREEE (reference sequence). This CDR3 spans 14 amino acids. Trimming removed 4 bases from V and 0 bases from J; junction bases left unmatched: 3.